These T cell receptor beta chains were read from a single sample in a study of cytomegalovirus exposure and HLA in healthy donors. Profiled with immunoSEQ multiplex PCR; TCRdb holds only in-frame clones, not every one. This sample has about 200,000 clones; roughly 80% occur once, and the top ten carry around 0.38%. Specimen: PBMCs. The receptors shown here come from a male donor in good health and CMV-seropositive. Both conserved end residues are part of each CDR3. The D gene is left open where the match is weak. Part of the rows lack a size; the others show once, few, many or a class for expanded clones.

cdr3_nt	cdr3_aa	v_call	j_call	clone_size	d_call
TGTGCCAGCAGCTTAGCAGGGAGGACTGAAGCTTTCTTT	CASSLAGRTEAFF	TRBV11-2	TRBJ1-1	NA	NA
TGCAGCGTAAAAAACCCGAGGAACACTGAAGCTTTCTTT	CSVKNPRNTEAFF	TRBV29-1	TRBJ1-1	NA	NA
TGTGCCAGCAGCGCAAAAGTGCGGGACAGTTACTACAATGAGCAGTTCTTC	CASSAKVRDSYYNEQFF	TRBV11-2	TRBJ2-1	NA	NA
TGTGCCAGTAGTACCTCTGCCGCAGGGAAGGCAGATACGCAGTATTTT	CASSTSAAGKADTQYF	TRBV19	TRBJ2-3	NA	NA
TGTGCCAGCAGCTTAAGACTAGCGGGAGGATCTGGGGAGCTGTTTTTT	CASSLRLAGGSGELFF	TRBV7-2	TRBJ2-2	once	TRBD2
TGTGCCAGCAACCCCCAGGGAGGAACCTATGGCTACACCTTC	CASNPQGGTYGYTF	TRBV6-5	TRBJ1-2	NA	NA
TGTGCCAGCAGCCAGAGGCGACAGCTCTCCTACAATGAGCAGTTCTTC	CASSQRRQLSYNEQFF	TRBV4-2	TRBJ2-1	NA	NA
TGCGCCAGCAGCTTGGTTCCAGGTAGCAATCAGCCCCAGCATTTT	CASSLVPGSNQPQHF	TRBV5-1	TRBJ1-5	NA	NA
TGTGCCAGCACCATAGGGACTGGGAGGTTCCAAGAGACCCAGTACTTC	CASTIGTGRFQETQYF	TRBV7-9	TRBJ2-5	NA	NA
TGTGCCAGCAGCGCCGCAGGGGGCCGCTACGAGCAGTACTTC	CASSAAGGRYEQYF	TRBV5-4	TRBJ2-7	NA	TRBD1
TGTGCCAGCAGCGAGGGACTGAGCACAGATACGCAGTATTTT	CASSEGLSTDTQYF	TRBV6-5	TRBJ2-3	once	NA
TGTGCCAGCAGCCTCCAAGGGACACGCTATGGCTACACCTTC	CASSLQGTRYGYTF	TRBV7-2	TRBJ1-2	few	NA
TGTGCCAGCAGTTTATCCGGGCACATACAGGGGATCTATGGCTACACCTTC	CASSLSGHIQGIYGYTF	TRBV27	TRBJ1-2	NA	TRBD1
TGCGCCAGCAGCTCGACTAGCGGGGCAACAGATACGCAGTATTTT	CASSSTSGATDTQYF	TRBV5-1	TRBJ2-3	once	TRBD2
TGCGCCAGCAGCCAGCGGGAGAGCTCCTACAATGAGCAGTTCTTC	CASSQRESSYNEQFF	TRBV4-3	TRBJ2-1	NA	TRBD2
TGCGCCAGCAGCTTAGGCGGGGGGGCAGACTACAATGAGCAGTTCTTC	CASSLGGGADYNEQFF	TRBV5-1	TRBJ2-1	NA	TRBD2
TGTGCCAGCTCACCACCGGAATTAGGGACAGTTCACGCTGGAAACACCATATATTTT	CASSPPELGTVHAGNTIYF	TRBV18	TRBJ1-3	once	TRBD1
TGCGCCAGCAACACAGGCACAGATACGCAGTATTTT	CASNTGTDTQYF	TRBV5-1	TRBJ2-3	NA	NA
TGTGCCAGCAGCTTAGGGCTAGTTCCTTCCTACGAGCAGTACTTC	CASSLGLVPSYEQYF	TRBV7-9	TRBJ2-7	NA	NA
TGTGCCAGTAGGAAGGACAGAAAGAATGAAAAACTGTTTTTT	CASRKDRKNEKLFF	TRBV19	TRBJ1-4	NA	NA
TGTGCCAGCACCCAAACAGGGAACGGCTACACCTTC	CASTQTGNGYTF	TRBV6-5	TRBJ1-2	NA	NA
TGTGCCTGGAGTTCCACTAGCGGGATAAATTTCTACGAGCAGTACTTC	CAWSSTSGINFYEQYF	TRBV30	TRBJ2-7	NA	TRBD2